The sequence of this TCR beta chain was determined in a study of tumor-infiltrating lymphocytes in glioblastoma multiforme. The CDR3 is made up of 15 amino acids. V dropped 0 bases and J dropped 1; count of bases not matched to a gene: 3. Germline CDR1 and CDR2: SGHRS and YFSETQ. TCRB libraries came from RNA via three nested multiplex PCR rounds. A C-beta primer primed TCRB cDNA from approximately 0.5 ug RNA. No unique molecular identifiers were described for these TCRB libraries. Via MiXCR, TCRdb re-called the multiplex PCR reads, giving one row per CDR3 protein. The sample lists more than 9,000 distinct CDR3 sequences, roughly 70% occurring once. Study-wide results and caveats: The T cells in this sample were not sorted into functional subsets.

This clonotype was observed a single time. Its antigen is unknown. The specimen was brain tumor tissue. The TCR comes from a male donor with glioblastoma. The rearrangement uses TRBV5-1 and TRBJ2-7, with 8 nucleotides matching TRBD2. This CDR3 is CASSLDASGSYEQYF. The CDR3 coding sequence is TGCGCCAGCAGCTTGGATGCTAGCGGGTCCTACGAGCAGTACTTC.